The 26 T cell receptor beta chains listed next were all sequenced from one sample in a study of T cells after yellow fever vaccination. TCRdb redid the calling of the 5' RACE reads with MiXCR, one entry per CDR3 protein. The sample shows some 670,000 distinct CDR3 sequences, 12% of them seen only once. The sequenced sample was PBMCs, obtained on the day of the yellow fever booster vaccination. The receptor set was obtained from a young man who received the YFV17D yellow fever vaccine.

This chain connects TRBV27 to TRBJ2-3, with D uncertain. CDR3 length: 18 residues. Germline V gives CDR1 MNHEY, CDR2 SMNVEV (reference sequence). The V and J ends lost 4 bases and 2 bases respectively, with 22 bases between them. The CDR3: CASSSFYTGTPDTDTQYF. The CDR3 nucleotides are TGTGCCAGCAGTTCCTTCTATACGGGTACTCCGGACACAGATACGCAGTATTTT.

This clonotype was counted many times. CDR3 coding DNA: TGTGCCAGCGCCCCCCCCTCAAGAGGTGAGCAGTTCTTC. Translating it yields CASAPPSRGEQFF. The chain carries TRBV7-2 and TRBJ2-1; D is uncertain. Trimming shortened V by 8 bases and J by 9 bases, and 17 bases separated the two germline ends. In germline, CDR1 is SGHTA, CDR2 FQGNSA. The CDR3 spans 13 residues.

Ten or more counts support this clonotype. V is TRBV5-1 and J is TRBJ2-7, with D possibly being TRBD2 (5 bases). The germline V and J ends were trimmed by 5 bases and 6 bases, with 18 bases remaining between them. This CDR3 contains 14 residues. Germline V gives CDR1 SGHRS, CDR2 YFSETQ. CDR3 DNA sequence: TGCGCCAGCAGTCCCGGGAACCAAGGCTCCGAGCAGTACTTC. This sequence encodes CASSPGNQGSEQYF.

This rearrangement joins TRBV11-2 to TRBJ2-7; D may correspond to TRBD1 or TRBD2 (5 bases each). This CDR3 has 14 residues. Between the trimmed V and J ends, which lost 2 bases and 3 bases, there was a span of 11 bases. CDR1 is SGHAT and CDR2 is FQNNGV in the germline V gene. CDR3 DNA sequence: TGTGCCAGCAGCTTAAGGGACCCGCTCTACGAGCAGTACTTC. As protein: CASSLRDPLYEQYF.

In this sample, this clonotype turned up a few times. V gene TRBV3-1 combines with J gene TRBJ1-5, with 8 bases lining up with TRBD1. The CDR3 consists of 15 residues. The V segment lost 0 bases and the J segment 5 bases; nucleotides outside the gene matches: 3. Germline V lookup: CDR1 LGHDT, CDR2 YNNKEL (reference sequence). The CDR3 sequence: CASSQDYRGDQPQHF. The CDR3 bases are TGTGCCAGCAGCCAAGATTACAGGGGGGATCAGCCCCAGCATTTT.

This rearrangement joins TRBV12-3 or TRBV12-4 to TRBJ2-1; D is ambiguous. V was clipped by 6 bases and J by 9 bases, with 9 bases between them. The CDR3 is 11 amino acids. For the CDR3, the DNA is TGTGCCAGCAGCCCTAGGTTTGAGCAGTTCTTC. Its protein is CASSPRFEQFF.

This clonotype was detected only a few times. The chain links TRBV29-1 to TRBJ1-1; D is unresolved. In germline, CDR1 is SQVTM, CDR2 ANQGSEA. This CDR3 is 13 amino acids long. The ends were cut back, 4 bases at V and 0 bases at J, with 9 bases in the middle. The CDR3 nucleotides are TGCAGCGTTGTTTTGGTCATGAACACTGAAGCTTTCTTT. This encodes CSVVLVMNTEAFF.

The chain joins TRBV20-1 to TRBJ1-3; tentative D call: TRBD1 (6 bases). V lost 1 base to trimming and J lost 0 bases, with 13 bases between them. This CDR3 region has 16 residues. CDR1 DFQATT and CDR2 SNEGSKA come from the germline V gene (reference sequence). DNA of the CDR3: TGCAGTGCTAGAGGGACAGCCAACCCCTCTGGAAACACCATATATTTT. It is translated as CSARGTANPSGNTIYF.

This clonotype was seen ten or more times. The chain uses TRBV7-9 and TRBJ1-1; the match to TRBD1 covers 9 bases. The CDR3 covers 13 residues. CDR1 and CDR2 (germline): SEHNR, FQNEAQ (reference sequence). The J segment lost 5 bases and the V segment lost 8 bases, leaving 6 bases of the junction unmatched. The CDR3 reads CASSRTGVTEAFF. CDR3 sequence (DNA): TGTGCCAGCTCACGGACAGGGGTTACTGAAGCTTTCTTT.

This clonotype was seen only a few times. This CDR3 reads CASSSRTSGRTTSYNEQFF. The CDR3 coding sequence is TGTGCCAGCAGCTCCCGGACTAGCGGGAGGACTACTTCCTACAATGAGCAGTTCTTC. The rearrangement joins TRBV11-2 to TRBJ2-1; 14 bases match TRBD2. Trimming cost V 4 bases and J 1 base; bases outside gene matches: 9. The CDR3 spans 19 residues. Germline V CDR1 and CDR2: SGHAT, FQNNGV.

This clonotype was counted between two and nine times. This chain links TRBV7-8 with TRBJ2-2; 9 nucleotides align to TRBD1. With 3 bases clipped from V and 6 bases from J, the junction kept 5 bases outside the gene matches. The germline CDR1 and CDR2 sequences are SGHVS and FQNEAQ. This CDR3 comprises 15 residues. Here the CDR3 reads CASSFGQGKSGELFF. The CDR3 DNA is TGTGCCAGCAGCTTTGGACAGGGGAAGTCCGGGGAGCTGTTTTTT.

CDR3 nucleotide sequence: TGCAGTGCTAGCGCATCTTCGGCAGCTTTCTTT. Translation gives CSASASSAAFF. The chain has TRBV20-1 and TRBJ1-1; D gene ambiguous. With 3 bases removed from V and 10 bases from J, the gap between germline ends came to 12 bases. The CDR3 covers 11 residues. Germline CDR1 and CDR2: DFQATT and SNEGSKA (reference sequence).

This clonotype was seen a few times. The chain uses TRBV6-2 or TRBV6-3 and TRBJ2-3; 10 nucleotides line up with TRBD2. The CDR3 is 16 residues long. Trimming at V came to 5 bases and at J to 4 bases, leaving 9 bases not matched to a gene. From germline, CDR1 is MNHEY and CDR2 SVGEGT. CDR3 protein: CASSTRTSGRPDTQYF. The CDR3 coding sequence is TGTGCCAGCAGTACCAGGACTAGCGGCCGACCAGATACGCAGTATTTT.

The chain employs TRBV7-3 and TRBJ2-1; D is undetermined. This CDR3 region has 13 residues. CDR1 is SGHTA, CDR2 FQGTGA, per germline. V was pared by 1 base and J by 5 bases, with 6 bases between. Written as DNA, the CDR3 is TGTGCCAGCAGCTTAAACTACAACAATGAGCAGTTCTTC. This encodes CASSLNYNNEQFF.

This clonotype came up a few times. The chain carries TRBV9 and TRBJ2-7; D is possibly TRBD1 or TRBD2 (7 bases each). Germline V gene lookup returns CDR1 SGDLS and CDR2 YYNGEE. With 0 bases removed from V and 4 bases from J, the gap between germline ends came to 14 bases. This CDR3 contains 15 residues. CDR3 nucleotide sequence: TGTGCCAGCAGCGTAGGTCCAGGGGGAGGGTACGAGCAGTACTTC. This encodes CASSVGPGGGYEQYF.

CDR3: CASWDRGRNTEAFF. The CDR3 coding sequence is TGTGCCAGTTGGGACAGGGGAAGAAACACTGAAGCTTTCTTT. The chain employs TRBV28 and TRBJ1-1; TRBD1 agrees at 10 bases. The CDR3 sequence is 14 residues long. CDR1 and CDR2 from the germline V gene are MDHEN and SYDVKM. The V segment lost 9 bases and the J segment 2 bases; nucleotides outside the gene matches: 6.

The V call is TRBV18, the J call TRBJ2-2; D might be TRBD1 (5 bases). The CDR3 length is 15 residues. From germline, CDR1 is KGHSH and CDR2 LQKENI. Trimming removed 0 bases at V and 4 bases at J, with 9 bases between. The CDR3 nucleotides are TGTGCCAGCTCACCACCGTCGACAGCCACCGGGGAGCTGTTTTTT. Its protein is CASSPPSTATGELFF.

The chain couples TRBV20-1 to TRBJ2-1, with D tentatively TRBD2 (5 bases). The CDR3 loop spans 13 amino acids. Trimming cost V 0 bases and J 5 bases, with 8 bases left between them. Germline lookup yields CDR1 DFQATT and CDR2 SNEGSKA (reference sequence). Here the CDR3 DNA reads TGCAGTGCTAGAGATTGGGGAGACAATGAGCAGTTCTTC. Encoded protein: CSARDWGDNEQFF.

In its sample, this clonotype was seen a few times. The CDR3 coding sequence is TGCAGCGTTGGATGGTCTGGGGCCAACGTCCTGACTTTC. Its translation: CSVGWSGANVLTF. V and J are TRBV29-1 and TRBJ2-6; D remains unclear. The V end was cut by 4 bases, the J end by 1 base, with 5 bases between. The CDR3 sequence is 13 residues long. Germline assignment: CDR1 SQVTM and CDR2 ANQGSEA.

This sequence joins TRBV5-1 and TRBJ2-4; D might be TRBD1 or TRBD2, each matching 5 bases. The CDR3 runs to 15 residues. Germline V lookup: CDR1 SGHRS, CDR2 YFSETQ. The V gene lost 2 bases and the J gene lost 0 bases, with 9 bases spanning the gap. The CDR3 DNA follows: TGCGCCAGCAGCTTAAGGGACGGAGCCAAAAACATTCAGTACTTC. Protein sequence: CASSLRDGAKNIQYF.

V gene TRBV4-3 combines with J gene TRBJ2-3; D ambiguous. V lost 2 bases, J lost 2 bases, and 5 bases lay in between. The CDR3 spans 13 residues. CDR1 and CDR2 (germline): LGHNA, YSLEER. The CDR3 spells CASSQTLTDTQYF. CDR3 nucleotide sequence: TGCGCCAGCAGCCAAACCCTCACAGATACGCAGTATTTT.

This clonotype occurred a few times. The V and J genes are TRBV12-3 or TRBV12-4 and TRBJ1-1; D is uncertain. CDR3 length: 14 amino acids. V was shortened by 7 bases and J by 5 bases, with 17 bases between the two germline ends. The chain's CDR3 is CASITSGERTEAFF. The CDR3 DNA sequence: TGTGCCAGCATCACCTCTGGAGAGAGGACTGAAGCTTTCTTT.

This clonotype showed up just a few times. V usage is TRBV6-2 or TRBV6-3 and J usage is TRBJ2-7; D unresolved. The V end lost 2 bases, the J end lost 11 bases, and 10 bases lay between the germline ends. This CDR3 has 11 residues. Germline V gives CDR1 MNHEY, CDR2 SVGEGT. Here the CDR3 reads CASSYALEEYF. The CDR3 DNA follows: TGTGCCAGCAGTTACGCCCTTGAGGAGTACTTC.

This clonotype showed up just a few times. The chain couples TRBV7-9 to TRBJ2-5; D unclear. Trimming removed 0 bases at V and 8 bases at J, with 7 bases between. CDR1 and CDR2 (germline): SEHNR, FQNEAQ (reference sequence). This CDR3 region has 12 residues. The DNA of the CDR3 is TGTGCCAGCAGCTTAGCTGTGTCCACCCAGTACTTC. It specifies CASSLAVSTQYF.

The chain recombines TRBV7-2 with TRBJ1-1; D remains unclear. Germline V gene lookup returns CDR1 SGHTA and CDR2 FQGNSA. The CDR3 totals 13 residues. Trimming shortened V by 5 bases and J by 1 base, and 8 bases separated the two germline ends. CDR3 coding DNA: TGTGCCAGCAGCATCGCAGGGAACACTGAAGCTTTCTTT. It translates to CASSIAGNTEAFF.

For the CDR3, the DNA is TGTGCCAGCAGCCTTCGGGACAGGGGTGACGCAGATACGCAGTATTTT. Amino acid sequence: CASSLRDRGDADTQYF. This chain links TRBV7-7 with TRBJ2-3, with 10 bases lining up with TRBD1. This CDR3 is built from 16 residues. Germline loops: CDR1 SSHAT, CDR2 FNYEAQ (reference sequence). With 5 bases clipped from V and 4 bases from J, the junction kept 9 bases outside the gene matches.